Each of the 2 T cell receptor beta chains below was sequenced from the same sample in a study of tumor and adjacent non-tumor tissue in lung cancer. This sample's RNA came from whole unsorted tissue. The library came from three nested PCR rounds adapted from ARM-PCR protocols. TCRdb re-called the multiplex PCR reads with MiXCR, one entry per CDR3 protein. The sample carries 90,000 or so distinct CDR3 sequences, around 57% recorded once. Sequences were obtained from lung tumor tissue. The receptors shown here come from a man between 65 and 85 years old with non-small cell lung cancer.

This clonotype has only a few counts. A much larger clone is a single base away; this may be a read error. The chain couples TRBV11-2 to TRBJ2-7; D gene uncertain. This CDR3 is 12 amino acids long. Germline V gene sequence: CDR1 SGHAT, CDR2 FQNNGV. CDR3 sequence reads: CANSLYGYEQYF. CDR3 coding DNA: TGTGCCAACAGCTTATACGGCTACGAGCAGTACTTC.

With respect to this clonotype: It may be a read error: a sequence one base away is much more abundant. This sequence joins TRBV12-3 or TRBV12-4 and TRBJ1-1, with TRBD1 matching 7 bases. The CDR3 consists of 13 residues. The DNA of the CDR3 is TGTGTCAGCACCCCGGGACAGCGTACTGAAGCTTTCTTT. Protein product: CVSTPGQRTEAFF.